A selection of T cell receptor beta chains follows, all from one sample in a study of shared clonotypes between healthy human individuals. Sequencing used immunoSEQ multiplex PCR; TCRdb keeps in-frame clones, though not all of them. The sample shows about 1,500,000 clones, about 96% of them seen only once. The sequenced sample was naive CD4+ T cells sorted from blood. Receptors originate from a man aged 25 to 40 in good health. Both conserved end residues are part of each CDR3. The D gene is left open where the match is weak. Some rows mark clone size as missing; the rest say once, few, many or name a class of expanded clone.

size: NA; D: NA; J: TRBJ2-2; length: 15; V: TRBV9; CDR3: CASSLRGRGTGELFF; DNA: TGTGCCAGCAGCCTCCGGGGTCGCGGTACCGGGGAGCTGTTTTTT
size: NA; D: TRBD1; J: TRBJ2-5; length: 16; V: TRBV5-1; CDR3: CASSLGDRGIQETQYF; DNA: TGCGCCAGCAGCTTGGGGGACAGGGGTATCCAAGAGACCCAGTACTTC
size: NA; D: TRBD2; J: TRBJ2-7; length: 14; V: TRBV6-6; CDR3: CASTPDGGSYEQYF; DNA: TGTGCCAGCACACCGGACGGGGGGTCCTACGAGCAGTACTTC
size: NA; D: TRBD2; J: TRBJ2-2; length: 15; V: TRBV6-1; CDR3: CASSALAGNTGELFF; DNA: TGTGCCAGCAGTGCACTAGCGGGAAACACCGGGGAGCTGTTTTTT
size: NA; D: NA; J: TRBJ1-1; length: 13; V: TRBV5-1; CDR3: CASSLGTGTEAFF; DNA: TGCGCCAGCAGCTTGGGGACTGGGACTGAAGCTTTCTTT
size: NA; D: TRBD1; J: TRBJ1-4; length: 13; V: TRBV7-9; CDR3: CASSRGRGEKLFF; DNA: TGTGCCAGCAGCAGGGGGCGCGGTGAAAAACTGTTTTTT
size: NA; D: TRBD1; J: TRBJ2-1; length: 17; V: TRBV5-6; CDR3: CASSSSRGPKTYNEQFF; DNA: TGTGCCAGCAGCTCGAGCAGGGGGCCCAAAACCTACAATGAGCAGTTCTTC
size: NA; D: TRBD2; J: TRBJ2-7; length: 16; V: TRBV27; CDR3: CASKNSGRALSYEQYF; DNA: TGTGCCAGCAAAAATAGCGGGAGGGCCCTCTCCTACGAGCAGTACTTC
size: NA; D: NA; J: TRBJ2-1; length: 14; V: TRBV30; CDR3: CAWSVSANYNEQFF; DNA: TGTGCCTGGAGTGTGTCAGCGAACTACAATGAGCAGTTCTTC
size: NA; D: NA; J: TRBJ2-1; length: 15; V: TRBV10-3; CDR3: CATGPAETQYNEQFF; DNA: TGTGCCACCGGCCCCGCGGAAACCCAATACAATGAGCAGTTCTTC
size: NA; D: NA; J: TRBJ1-1; length: 12; V: TRBV27; CDR3: CASSSKNTEAFF; DNA: TGTGCCAGCAGTTCGAAGAACACTGAAGCTTTCTTT
size: NA; D: TRBD1; J: TRBJ2-1; length: 17; V: TRBV12-5; CDR3: CASGLVTGERAYNEQFF; DNA: TGTGCTAGTGGTTTGGTAACAGGGGAACGAGCCTACAATGAGCAGTTCTTC
size: NA; D: NA; J: TRBJ1-4; length: 13; V: TRBV29-1; CDR3: CSVGRATNEKLFF; DNA: TGCAGCGTTGGGCGGGCGACTAATGAAAAACTGTTTTTT
size: NA; D: NA; J: TRBJ2-7; length: 13; V: TRBV28; CDR3: CASSPETLVGQYF; DNA: TGTGCCAGCAGCCCCGAAACCCTCGTCGGGCAGTACTTC
size: NA; D: TRBD1; J: TRBJ2-5; length: 14; V: TRBV5-1; CDR3: CASSLQGALETQYF; DNA: TGCGCCAGCAGCTTGCAGGGGGCCTTAGAGACCCAGTACTTC
size: NA; D: NA; J: TRBJ2-2; length: 14; V: TRBV29-1; CDR3: CSGQRGANTGELFF; DNA: TGCAGCGGCCAACGGGGTGCGAACACCGGGGAGCTGTTTTTT
size: NA; D: NA; J: TRBJ1-1; length: 12; V: TRBV5-4; CDR3: CASSDRNTEAFF; DNA: TGTGCCAGCAGCGACAGGAACACTGAAGCTTTCTTT
size: NA; D: NA; J: TRBJ1-1; length: 19; V: TRBV5-6; CDR3: CASSLGTKTAGRGNTEAFF; DNA: TGTGCCAGCAGCTTGGGGACGAAGACGGCGGGGAGGGGAAACACTGAAGCTTTCTTT
size: NA; D: NA; J: TRBJ2-5; length: 14; V: TRBV10-3; CDR3: CAIKAAAARETQYF; DNA: TGTGCCATAAAGGCGGCTGCCGCCCGGGAGACCCAGTACTTC
size: NA; D: TRBD2; J: TRBJ2-7; length: 14; V: TRBV27; CDR3: CASKTSGWAYEQYF; DNA: TGTGCCAGCAAAACTAGCGGATGGGCCTACGAGCAGTACTTC
size: NA; D: NA; J: TRBJ2-3; length: 13; V: TRBV12-5; CDR3: CASGLSGTDTQYF; DNA: TGTGCTAGTGGTTTAAGCGGCACAGATACGCAGTATTTT
size: NA; D: NA; J: TRBJ1-1; length: 12; V: TRBV10-1; CDR3: CASSQGNTEAFF; DNA: TGCGCCAGCAGTCAAGGGAACACTGAAGCTTTCTTT
size: NA; D: NA; J: TRBJ1-3; length: 13; V: TRBV2; CDR3: CASNTGSGNTIYF; DNA: TGTGCCAGCAACACCGGCTCTGGAAACACCATATATTTT
size: NA; D: TRBD1; J: TRBJ1-3; length: 15; V: TRBV6-5; CDR3: CASSATGGRGNTIYF; DNA: TGTGCCAGCAGTGCGACAGGGGGCCGAGGAAACACCATATATTTT
size: NA; D: TRBD1; J: TRBJ2-1; length: 15; V: TRBV11-2; CDR3: CASSFTGTGDNEQFF; DNA: TGTGCCAGCAGCTTCACCGGGACAGGGGACAATGAGCAGTTCTTC
size: NA; D: NA; J: TRBJ1-3; length: 14; V: TRBV5-1; CDR3: CASSLWGTGNTIYF; DNA: TGCGCCAGCAGCTTGTGGGGAACTGGAAACACCATATATTTT
size: NA; D: NA; J: TRBJ1-1; length: 15; V: TRBV7-8; CDR3: CASSGFRALNTEAFF; DNA: TGTGCCAGCAGCGGATTCAGGGCTTTGAACACTGAAGCTTTCTTT
size: NA; D: TRBD1; J: TRBJ1-4; length: 15; V: TRBV28; CDR3: CASRPLGQGTEKLFF; DNA: TGTGCCAGCAGGCCCCTGGGACAGGGGACTGAAAAACTGTTTTTT
size: NA; D: NA; J: TRBJ1-2; length: 14; V: TRBV9; CDR3: CASSGGSGMPGYTF; DNA: TGTGCCAGCAGCGGCGGGTCGGGGATGCCTGGCTACACCTTC
size: NA; D: NA; J: TRBJ2-3; length: 12; V: TRBV2; CDR3: CACRASTDTQYF; DNA: TGTGCCTGCCGGGCTAGCACAGATACGCAGTATTTT
size: NA; D: TRBD1; J: TRBJ1-4; length: 15; V: TRBV7-2; CDR3: CASSSYRGRVEKLFF; DNA: TGTGCCAGCAGCTCATACAGGGGGCGGGTTGAAAAACTGTTTTTT
size: NA; D: NA; J: TRBJ2-2; length: 12; V: TRBV6-5; CDR3: CASSYPPGELFF; DNA: TGTGCCAGCAGTTACCCGCCCGGGGAGCTGTTTTTT
size: NA; D: TRBD2; J: TRBJ2-3; length: 15; V: TRBV5-1; CDR3: CASSLLAGYADTQYF; DNA: TGCGCCAGCAGCTTGTTAGCGGGTTACGCAGATACGCAGTATTTT
size: NA; D: TRBD2; J: TRBJ2-2; length: 16; V: TRBV18; CDR3: CASSPLLAANTGELFF; DNA: TGTGCCAGCTCACCCTTACTAGCGGCGAACACCGGGGAGCTGTTTTTT
size: once; D: NA; J: TRBJ1-2; length: 12; V: TRBV7-9; CDR3: CASSRVNYGYTF; DNA: TGTGCCAGCAGCCGGGTTAACTATGGCTACACCTTC
size: NA; D: TRBD1; J: TRBJ1-5; length: 15; V: TRBV6-5; CDR3: CASSSYGQGREPQHF; DNA: TGTGCCAGCAGTTCATACGGACAGGGGAGGGAGCCCCAGCATTTT
size: NA; D: NA; J: TRBJ2-3; length: 20; V: TRBV7-8; CDR3: CASSFLYSLGQRASTDTQYF; DNA: TGTGCCAGCAGCTTCCTCTACTCCCTGGGTCAAAGGGCAAGCACAGATACGCAGTATTTT
size: NA; D: NA; J: TRBJ2-6; length: 15; V: TRBV29-1; CDR3: CSVGGTFSGANVLTF; DNA: TGCAGCGTGGGAGGGACATTCTCTGGGGCCAACGTCCTGACTTTC
size: NA; D: TRBD2; J: TRBJ2-6; length: 18; V: TRBV28; CDR3: CASRPRLAGGPGANVLTF; DNA: TGTGCCAGCAGGCCCAGACTAGCCGGAGGACCTGGGGCCAACGTCCTGACTTTC
size: NA; D: NA; J: TRBJ2-3; length: 15; V: TRBV7-2; CDR3: CASSLSAGYTDTQYF; DNA: TGTGCCAGCAGCTTATCTGCTGGTTACACAGATACGCAGTATTTT
size: NA; D: NA; J: TRBJ2-7; length: 14; V: TRBV5-4; CDR3: CASSLDPLVNEQYF; DNA: TGTGCCAGCAGCTTGGACCCACTAGTTAACGAGCAGTACTTC
size: once; D: NA; J: TRBJ1-5; length: 13; V: TRBV18; CDR3: CATTGDSNQPQHF; DNA: TGTGCCACAACGGGGGATAGCAATCAGCCCCAGCATTTT
size: NA; D: NA; J: TRBJ2-7; length: 15; V: TRBV5-1; CDR3: CASSQTGGTPYEQYF; DNA: TGCGCCAGCAGCCAAACCGGAGGGACCCCGTACGAGCAGTACTTC
size: NA; D: TRBD1; J: TRBJ2-7; length: 14; V: TRBV6-1; CDR3: CASSERQGRYEQYF; DNA: TGTGCCAGCAGCGAACGACAGGGTCGGTACGAGCAGTACTTC
size: NA; D: NA; J: TRBJ2-7; length: 13; V: TRBV28; CDR3: CASSSGASYEQYF; DNA: TGTGCCAGCAGTTCGGGGGCCTCCTACGAGCAGTACTTC
size: once; D: NA; J: TRBJ2-7; length: 15; V: TRBV13; CDR3: CASSLVPGGLYEQYF; DNA: TGTGCCAGCAGCTTAGTTCCGGGGGGCTTATACGAGCAGTACTTC
size: NA; D: TRBD2; J: TRBJ2-1; length: 13; V: TRBV7-2; CDR3: CASSPGRDYPQFF; DNA: TGTGCCAGCAGCCCGGGGAGGGACTACCCGCAGTTCTTC
size: once; D: TRBD1; J: TRBJ1-2; length: 14; V: TRBV6-1; CDR3: CASRPGQVYYGYTF; DNA: TGTGCCAGCAGGCCGGGACAGGTTTACTATGGCTACACCTTC
size: NA; D: TRBD2; J: TRBJ2-7; length: 14; V: TRBV11-2; CDR3: CASSPISGSAEQYF; DNA: TGTGCCAGCAGTCCTATCAGCGGGAGTGCCGAGCAGTACTTC
size: NA; D: NA; J: TRBJ2-7; length: 17; V: TRBV30; CDR3: CASTSASSRRQGGEQYF; DNA: TGTGCCTCTACTTCGGCGTCGTCGCGAAGACAGGGAGGCGAGCAGTACTTC
size: few; D: NA; J: TRBJ1-5; length: 13; V: TRBV19; CDR3: CASSAPGDQPQHF; DNA: TGTGCCAGTAGTGCCCCAGGGGACCAGCCCCAGCATTTT
size: NA; D: NA; J: TRBJ1-4; length: 15; V: TRBV10-3; CDR3: CAISESRQSNEKLFF; DNA: TGTGCCATCAGTGAGTCGCGGCAGAGTAATGAAAAACTGTTTTTT
size: NA; D: NA; J: TRBJ2-7; length: 16; V: TRBV15; CDR3: CATSRSRSGGSYEQYF; DNA: TGTGCCACCAGCAGATCAAGAAGCGGCGGATCCTACGAGCAGTACTTC
size: NA; D: NA; J: TRBJ1-1; length: 12; V: TRBV11-3; CDR3: CASSLRNTEAFF; DNA: TGTGCCAGCAGCTTACGAAACACTGAAGCTTTCTTT
size: NA; D: NA; J: TRBJ2-1; length: 15; V: TRBV9; CDR3: CASSVDPLQVHEQFF; DNA: TGTGCCAGCAGCGTAGATCCCCTACAGGTCCATGAGCAGTTCTTC